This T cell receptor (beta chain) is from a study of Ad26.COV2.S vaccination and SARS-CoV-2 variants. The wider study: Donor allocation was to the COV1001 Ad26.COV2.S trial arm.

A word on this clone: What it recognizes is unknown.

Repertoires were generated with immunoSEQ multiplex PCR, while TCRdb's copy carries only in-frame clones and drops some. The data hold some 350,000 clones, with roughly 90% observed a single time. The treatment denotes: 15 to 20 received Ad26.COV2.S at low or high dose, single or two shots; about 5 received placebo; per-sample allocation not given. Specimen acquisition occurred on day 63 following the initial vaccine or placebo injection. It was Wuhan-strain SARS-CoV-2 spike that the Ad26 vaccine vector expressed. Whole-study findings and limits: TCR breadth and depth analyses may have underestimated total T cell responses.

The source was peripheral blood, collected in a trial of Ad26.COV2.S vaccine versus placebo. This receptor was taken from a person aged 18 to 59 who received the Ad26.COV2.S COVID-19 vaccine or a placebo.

DNA of the CDR3: TGTGCCAGCAGTCGACTAGCGGCGAACACCGGGGAGCTGTTTTTT. Translated, it gives CASSRLAANTGELFF. This rearrangement joins TRBV2 to TRBJ2-2, with 9 bases aligning to TRBD2. Germline loops: CDR1 SNHLY, CDR2 FYNNEI. This CDR3 region has 15 residues. V trimming: 5 bases; J trimming: 0 bases; junction bases outside the gene matches: 1.